This TCR beta chain was sequenced for a study of shared clonotypes between healthy human individuals. Findings of the study overall: The represented genetic and exposure-history diversity was limited by the small number of donors. Clonotype sharing among donors was thought likely to change with sequencing depth.

For this clone: The antigen is undetermined.

Tens of millions of PBMCs supplied genomic DNA for unsorted samples. The V and J ends lost 0 bases and 5 bases, in that order; junction bases with no gene match: 5. The CDR3 is 15 residues long. Germline V gives CDR1 LGHNA, CDR2 YSLEER. The assay was immunoSEQ multiplex PCR, and TCRdb's table has in-frame clones only and misses some. The sample holds about 470,000 clones, around 79% seen once. The chain links TRBV4-3 to TRBJ2-5, with 8 bases that match TRBD1. The specimen was PBMCs. This receptor was identified in a woman aged 40 to 55 in good health. Some clones in this sample may be carry-over from other donors' samples. The CDR3 region is CASSQDQGALETQYF. The CDR3 DNA follows: TGCGCCAGCAGCCAAGACCAGGGGGCGTTGGAGACCCAGTACTTC.